This T cell receptor beta chain stems from a study of blood T cell repertoires in COVID-19 (TCRdb year 2020). The study in broad terms: Samples from collaborators originated in the United States, Italy and Spain and spanned both the acute and convalescent phases of COVID-19. The prospective study material was composed of cDNA or gDNA derived from T cells, B-cell-depleted T cells, or PBMCs. Deeply sampled blood TCRbeta repertoires from subjects exposed to, actively infected with, or recovered from COVID-19 were included in the dataset. The repertoires were released in a freely available public database intended as a resource for research on the immune response to SARS-CoV-2. The samples were drawn from the first 160 participants of the ongoing ImmuneRACE study and from 950 to 1,500 subjects provided by 6 global collaborators. A de-identified subject ID, COVID-19 status, age in years and sex were almost always included in the sample metadata. Where available, HLA class I and class II types were obtained from metadata supplied by the sample provider rather than from assay-based typing.

Participants in the prospective study were aged about 18 to 95 years, lived in 20 to 25 United States geographic areas, and enrolled through a virtual design. In the prospective study, participants were assigned to cohorts based on the clinical history participants reported in a screening survey and a study questionnaire. Recovered participants in ImmuneRACE Cohort 3 were defined as having two consecutive negative NP/OP PCR tests, clearance from a healthcare professional, or resolution of symptoms. Mobile phlebotomists in the prospective study collected whole blood, serum and a nasopharyngeal or oropharyngeal swab from every participant. Prospective study participants could optionally give additional blood draws and questionnaires over a roughly two-month period. Before DNA extraction, blood samples from the prospective study were shipped at room temperature or frozen. On the study overall, not on this receptor specifically: How much clinical and demographic metadata was included differed by source and by participant, and the metadata was provided uncurated.

As to this clone: Its cognate antigen has yet to be identified. Base quality data are lacking; no much larger clone is found one base away.

TCRbeta CDR3 regions were amplified from genomic DNA using the immunoSEQ Assay, a bias-controlled multiplex PCR. Under the source paper's analysis protocol: The number of nucleated cells in each sample was estimated from the amplification of reference gene primers within the assay. To quantify the absolute abundance of each unique TCRbeta CDR3 rearrangement, sequence reads were collapsed and filtered. For each sample, productive Simpson clonality was calculated as the square root of Simpson's diversity index over productive rearrangements. Sourced from immuneACCESS, this table was stored by TCRdb with only in-frame sequences that have V and J called. A share of the clones is absent; for the studies checked, an unresolved V gene accounts for under half, and the remainder has no known explanation. V, J and clone size were drawn from that table, and D and trimming were deduced from the DNA. For this sample the table gives tens of thousands of clones, of which approximately 90% were detected only once. Around 3.1% of the sample is held by the ten biggest clonotypes.

Here V drops 5 bases and J drops 14 bases, and the junction holds 12 bases not matched to any gene. Per the germline V gene (reference sequence), LNHDA is the CDR1 and SQIVND is the CDR2. CDR3 length: 13 amino acids, cysteine to phenylalanine. Solely the CDR3 DNA is kept, with 39 bases framed from the first base. This clonotype was obtained from a woman between 45 and 65 years old who had recovered from COVID-19. The chain was built from TRBV19 and TRBJ1-2, and 9 junctional nucleotides match TRBD1. What was sequenced was PBMCs or T cells enriched from blood (not recorded which). The CDR3 amino acid sequence is: CASSPGAGQGRTF. The DNA is as follows: TGTGCCAGTAGTCCGGGAGCAGGACAGGGGAGGACCTTC.